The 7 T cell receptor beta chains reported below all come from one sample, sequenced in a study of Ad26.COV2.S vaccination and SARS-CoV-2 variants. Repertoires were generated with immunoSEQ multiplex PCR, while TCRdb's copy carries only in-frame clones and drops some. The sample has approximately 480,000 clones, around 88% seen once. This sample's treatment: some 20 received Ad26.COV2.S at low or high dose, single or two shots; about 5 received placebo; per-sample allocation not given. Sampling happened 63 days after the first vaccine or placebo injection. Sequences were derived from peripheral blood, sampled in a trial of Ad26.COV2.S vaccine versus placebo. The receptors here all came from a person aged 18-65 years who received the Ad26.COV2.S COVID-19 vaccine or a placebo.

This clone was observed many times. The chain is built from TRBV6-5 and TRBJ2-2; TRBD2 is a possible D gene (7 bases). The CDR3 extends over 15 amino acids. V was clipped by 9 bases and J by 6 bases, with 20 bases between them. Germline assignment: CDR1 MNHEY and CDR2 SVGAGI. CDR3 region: CASEGGRARAGELFF. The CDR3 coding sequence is TGTGCCAGTGAAGGGGGGAGGGCAAGGGCCGGGGAGCTGTTTTTT.

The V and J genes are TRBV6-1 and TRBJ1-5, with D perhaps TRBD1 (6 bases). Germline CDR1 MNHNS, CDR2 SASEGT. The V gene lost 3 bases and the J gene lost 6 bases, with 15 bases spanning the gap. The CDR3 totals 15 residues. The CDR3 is CASSDRGGFLQPQHF. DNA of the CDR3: TGTGCCAGCAGTGACAGGGGAGGGTTTCTTCAGCCCCAGCATTTT.

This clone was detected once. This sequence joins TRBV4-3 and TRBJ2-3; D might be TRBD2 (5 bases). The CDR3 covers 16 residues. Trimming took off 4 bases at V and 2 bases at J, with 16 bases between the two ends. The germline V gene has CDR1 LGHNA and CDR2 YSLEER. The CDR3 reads CASSPGSGYSTDTQYF. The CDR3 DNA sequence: TGCGCCAGCAGCCCAGGCTCGGGATATTCCACAGATACGCAGTATTTT.

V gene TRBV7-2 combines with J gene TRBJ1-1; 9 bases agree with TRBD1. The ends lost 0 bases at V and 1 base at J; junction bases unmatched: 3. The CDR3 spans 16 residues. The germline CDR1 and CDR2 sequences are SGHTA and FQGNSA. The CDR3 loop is CASSLAGTGKNTEAFF. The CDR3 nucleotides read TGTGCCAGCAGCTTAGCTGGGACAGGGAAGAACACTGAAGCTTTCTTT.

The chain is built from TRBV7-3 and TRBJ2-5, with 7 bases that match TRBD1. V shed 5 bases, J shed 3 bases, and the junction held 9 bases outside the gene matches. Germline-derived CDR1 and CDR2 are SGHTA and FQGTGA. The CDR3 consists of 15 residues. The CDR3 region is CASSPSGTVEETQYF. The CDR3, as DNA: TGTGCCAGCAGCCCATCCGGGACAGTGGAAGAGACCCAGTACTTC. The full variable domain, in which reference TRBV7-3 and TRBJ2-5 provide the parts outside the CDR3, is GAGVSQTPSNKVTEKGKYVELRCDPISGHTALYWYRQSLGQGPEFLIYFQGTGAADDSGLPNDRFFAVRPEGSVSTLKIQRTERGDSAVYLCASSPSGTVEETQYFGPGTRLLVL.

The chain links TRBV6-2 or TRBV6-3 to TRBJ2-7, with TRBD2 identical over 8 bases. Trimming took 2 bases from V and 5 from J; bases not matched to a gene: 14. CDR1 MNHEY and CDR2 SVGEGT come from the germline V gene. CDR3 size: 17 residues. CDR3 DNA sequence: TGTGCCAGCAGTTACCCACGCGGGAGGAAGGCAGGGAACGAGCAGTACTTC. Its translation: CASSYPRGRKAGNEQYF.

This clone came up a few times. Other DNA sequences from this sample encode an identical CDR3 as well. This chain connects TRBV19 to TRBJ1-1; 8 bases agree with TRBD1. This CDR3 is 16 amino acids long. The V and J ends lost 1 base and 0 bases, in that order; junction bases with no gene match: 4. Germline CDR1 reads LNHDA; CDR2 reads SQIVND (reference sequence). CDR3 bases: TGTGCCAGTAGTATAGGGACAGGGCGAGTGAACACTGAAGCTTTCTTT. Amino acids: CASSIGTGRVNTEAFF.